The next 20 T cell receptor beta chains were all read from a single sample in a study of blood T cell repertoires in COVID-19 (TCRdb year 2020). Preparation of the library involved the immunoSEQ multiplex PCR assay. The table was pulled from immuneACCESS by TCRdb, which kept in-frame rearrangements only. Such tables lose some clones; where checked, under half of the loss comes from unresolved V genes, and the rest has no known cause. The sample table shows approximately 70,000 clones, and 80% to 95% are seen once. The ten largest clones represent under 15% of the sample. Sequenced sample: peripheral blood. These receptors came from a human donor with active COVID-19. The donor label of this sample is uncertain.

The chain employs TRBV5-4 and TRBJ2-2; D perhaps matches TRBD2 (6 bases). Deletions cut 0 bases from V and 1 base from J, with 7 bases between. There are 15 residues in the CDR3. CDR1 SGHNT and CDR2 YYREEE come from the germline V gene (reference sequence). CDR3 loop: CASSLAGVNTGELFF. The CDR3 DNA is TGTGCCAGCAGCTTGGCGGGAGTGAACACCGGGGAGCTGTTTTTT.

This chain links TRBV14 with TRBJ1-1; D gene uncertain. Germline CDR1 reads SGHDN; CDR2 reads FVKESK. The CDR3 contains 13 residues. Trimming shortened V by 5 bases and J by 3 bases, and 10 bases separated the two germline ends. CDR3 sequence: CASSVDLDTEAFF. The CDR3 nucleotides are TGTGCCAGCAGCGTTGACTTAGACACTGAAGCTTTCTTT.

V gene TRBV9 combines with J gene TRBJ2-1; 7 nucleotides align to TRBD2. J was trimmed by 5 bases and V by 2 bases; bases with no gene match: 7. The length of the CDR3 is 15 residues. CDR1 and CDR2 (germline): SGDLS, YYNGEE. The chain's CDR3 is CASSVGGGLHNEQFF. Written as DNA, the CDR3 is TGTGCCAGCAGCGTTGGGGGAGGGCTTCACAATGAGCAGTTCTTC. Filled out from reference TRBV9 and TRBJ2-1, the complete variable domain reads DSGVTQTPKHLITATGQRVTLRCSPRSGDLSVYWYQQSLDQGLQFLIQYYNGEERAKGNILERFSAQQFPDLHSELNLSSLELGDSALYFCASSVGGGLHNEQFFGPGTRLTVL.

The chain is built from TRBV11-3 and TRBJ2-2; no firm D call. This CDR3 spans 16 amino acids. CDR1 is SGHNT, CDR2 YENEEA, per germline. V lost 2 bases and J 1 base, leaving 11 bases between the germline ends. The CDR3 sequence is CASSLLPSGNTGELFF. CDR3 DNA: TGTGCCAGCAGCTTACTCCCCTCAGGGAACACCGGGGAGCTGTTTTTT. Variable domain in full (rest from reference TRBV11-3 and TRBJ2-2): EAGVVQSPRYKIIEKKQPVAFWCNPISGHNTLYWYLQNLGQGPELLIRYENEEAVDDSQLPKDRFSAERLKGVDSTLKIQPAELGDSAVYLCASSLLPSGNTGELFFGEGSRLTVL.

The chain couples TRBV28 to TRBJ1-2; unclear D gene. V was pared by 0 bases and J by 0 bases, with 5 bases between. This CDR3 is built from 14 residues. The germline CDR1 and CDR2 sequences are MDHEN and SYDVKM. CDR3 sequence reads: CASSLWQSNYGYTF. The CDR3 DNA follows: TGTGCCAGCAGTTTATGGCAGTCTAACTATGGCTACACCTTC.

Worth noting for this clone: One end of the junction does not line up with germline, which may come from a read error. The V and J genes are TRBV11-2 and TRBJ2-7; D uncertain. Germline assignment: CDR1 SGHAT and CDR2 FQNNGV. The CDR3 is 12 amino acids. CDR3 coding DNA: TGTGCCAGCAGCCTAGATTCTTACGAGCAGTACTTC. Its protein product is CASSLDSYEQYF.

The V and J genes are TRBV2 and TRBJ2-3; no clear D gene. Trimming took off 4 bases at V and 6 bases at J, with 11 bases between the two ends. Germline values: CDR1 SNHLY, CDR2 FYNNEI. The length of the CDR3 is 13 residues. The CDR3 DNA sequence: TGTGCCAGCAGTGTGGTAGCAGAGGATACGCAGTATTTT. It encodes CASSVVAEDTQYF.

CDR3 protein: CASSQIAREPQHF. As DNA, the CDR3 is TGTGCCAGCAGTCAAATCGCGAGAGAGCCCCAGCATTTT. This sequence joins TRBV28 and TRBJ1-5; D not resolved. The ends were cut back, 5 bases at V and 8 bases at J, with 13 bases in the middle. Germline CDR1 is MDHEN and CDR2 is SYDVKM. The CDR3 covers 13 residues.

The chain combines TRBV20-1 with TRBJ1-3; D gene uncertain. CDR3 size: 13 residues. The V gene's germline CDR1 is DFQATT and CDR2 SNEGSKA (reference sequence). With 3 bases removed from V and 7 bases from J, the gap between germline ends came to 13 bases. This CDR3 is CSASNAGGNTIYF. CDR3 bases: TGCAGTGCTAGTAATGCGGGTGGGAACACCATATATTTT.

V and J are TRBV9 and TRBJ1-2; unclear D gene. Deletions cut 4 bases from V and 6 bases from J, with 34 bases between. CDR3 length: 20 residues. Germline V lookup: CDR1 SGDLS, CDR2 YYNGEE. The CDR3 DNA follows: TGTGCCAGCAGCCCCGCCGGGTGGGAGACCGAAGCGTCAGGCCGCGATGGCTACACCTTC. Translated, it gives CASSPAGWETEASGRDGYTF.

V and J are TRBV5-1 and TRBJ2-5, with D possibly being TRBD1 (6 bases). Germline CDR1 is SGHRS and CDR2 is YFSETQ. V was shortened by 2 bases and J by 0 bases, with 8 bases between the two germline ends. The length of the CDR3 is 14 residues. The CDR3 sequence is CASSFRDNQETQYF. The CDR3 DNA follows: TGCGCCAGCAGCTTCCGGGACAACCAAGAGACCCAGTACTTC.

This rearrangement joins TRBV5-5 to TRBJ1-5; D unresolved. This CDR3 comprises 15 residues. CDR1 SGHKS and CDR2 YYEKEE come from the germline V gene (reference sequence). V was pared by 0 bases and J by 5 bases, with 12 bases between. The CDR3 coding sequence is TGTGCCAGCAGCTTGGCTCCCCAGGAACATCAGCCCCAGCATTTT. Protein product: CASSLAPQEHQPQHF. Variable domain in full (rest from reference TRBV5-5 and TRBJ1-5): DAGVTQSPTHLIKTRGQQVTLRCSPISGHKSVSWYQQVLGQGPQFIFQYYEKEERGRGNFPDRFSARQFPNYSSELNVNALLLGDSALYLCASSLAPQEHQPQHFGDGTRLSIL.

The chain joins TRBV28 to TRBJ2-7, with D hard to call. Germline lookup yields CDR1 MDHEN and CDR2 SYDVKM. V dropped 1 base and J dropped 0 bases, with 7 bases sitting between them. This CDR3 has 14 residues. This chain's CDR3 is CASSLSLSSYEQYF. CDR3 coding DNA: TGTGCCAGCAGTTTATCCTTGAGCTCCTACGAGCAGTACTTC.

The gene calls are TRBV19 and TRBJ2-3; 9 bases align to TRBD2. After removal of 7 bases from V and 3 bases from J, the junction contained 11 bases not matched to a gene. The CDR3 runs to 16 residues. The V gene's germline CDR1 is LNHDA and CDR2 SQIVND (reference sequence). The CDR3 here is CASTQVHLAGTDTQYF. CDR3 sequence (DNA): TGTGCCAGTACCCAGGTTCATCTAGCGGGGACAGATACGCAGTATTTT.

The chain uses TRBV5-1 and TRBJ2-2; TRBD2 aligns across 8 bases. This CDR3 region has 15 residues. Losses at the gene ends were 4 bases for V and 1 base for J; bases not matched to a gene: 3. The germline V gene has CDR1 SGHRS and CDR2 YFSETQ. The CDR3 DNA follows: TGCGCCAGCAGCCCGAGCGGGGGGAACACCGGGGAGCTGTTTTTT. Translating it yields CASSPSGGNTGELFF.

V gene TRBV5-1 combines with J gene TRBJ2-2, with TRBD1 matching 7 bases. V gave up 4 bases and J gave up 3 bases; unmatched junction bases: 3. The CDR3 runs 14 residues. Germline V lookup: CDR1 SGHRS, CDR2 YFSETQ. As DNA, the CDR3 is TGCGCCAGCAGCACCGGACAGGACACCGGGGAGCTGTTTTTT. This translates into CASSTGQDTGELFF.

The rearrangement joins TRBV10-3 to TRBJ2-7, with a tentative D call TRBD2 (6 bases). CDR1 and CDR2 (germline): ENHRY, SYGVKD. V was pared by 8 bases and J by 5 bases, with 19 bases between. The CDR3 extends over 14 amino acids. The CDR3 reads CAISGNGSRNEQYF. CDR3 DNA sequence: TGTGCCATCTCGGGGAACGGGAGCCGGAACGAGCAGTACTTC.

The V and J genes are TRBV10-3 and TRBJ2-1, with 9 bases lining up with TRBD2. Trimming removed 2 bases from V and 5 bases from J; junction bases left unmatched: 13. Per the germline V gene, CDR1 is ENHRY and CDR2 is SYGVKD. The CDR3 sequence is 18 residues long. CDR3 in DNA: TGTGCCATCAGTGAGCCCGTCCCGACTAGCGGACCGAACAATGAGCAGTTCTTC. This translates into CAISEPVPTSGPNNEQFF.

The chain is built from TRBV19 and TRBJ1-1; D is ambiguous. From germline, CDR1 is LNHDA and CDR2 SQIVND (reference sequence). This CDR3 is 13 amino acids long. V lost 8 bases to trimming and J lost 1 base, with 11 bases between them. The CDR3 sequence: CASGSGENTEAFF. The CDR3 DNA is TGTGCCAGTGGCTCGGGAGAGAACACTGAAGCTTTCTTT.

The chain carries TRBV10-2 and TRBJ2-5; 8 bases line up with TRBD1. Germline V gene lookup returns CDR1 WSHSY and CDR2 SAAADI. The length of the CDR3 is 14 residues. The trim removed 8 bases at V and 4 bases at J, leaving 9 bases unmatched. Here the CDR3 reads CASGGQAVGETQYF. The CDR3 bases are TGCGCCAGCGGGGGACAGGCGGTTGGAGAGACCCAGTACTTC.